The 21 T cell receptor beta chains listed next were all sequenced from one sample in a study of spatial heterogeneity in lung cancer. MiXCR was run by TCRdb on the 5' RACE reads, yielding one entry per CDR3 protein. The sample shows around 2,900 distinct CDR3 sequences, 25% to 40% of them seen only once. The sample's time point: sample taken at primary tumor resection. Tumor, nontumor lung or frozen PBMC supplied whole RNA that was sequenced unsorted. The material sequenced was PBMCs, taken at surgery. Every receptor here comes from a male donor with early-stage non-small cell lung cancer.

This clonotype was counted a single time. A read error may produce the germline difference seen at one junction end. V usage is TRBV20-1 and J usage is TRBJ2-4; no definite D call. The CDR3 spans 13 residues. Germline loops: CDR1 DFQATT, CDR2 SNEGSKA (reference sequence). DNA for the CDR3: TGCAGTGCCCACCTCACCGGCAAAAGCATTCAGTACTTC. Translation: CSAHLTGKSIQYF.

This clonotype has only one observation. The CDR3 region is CASSPGGRGRDEQYF. The CDR3 DNA follows: TGTGCCAGCAGTCCAGGCGGCAGGGGGCGGGACGAGCAGTACTTC. The V gene is TRBV12-3 or TRBV12-4, the J gene TRBJ2-7, with 8 bases fitting TRBD1. J lost 5 bases, V lost 5 bases, and 11 bases had no gene match. CDR3 length: 15 residues.

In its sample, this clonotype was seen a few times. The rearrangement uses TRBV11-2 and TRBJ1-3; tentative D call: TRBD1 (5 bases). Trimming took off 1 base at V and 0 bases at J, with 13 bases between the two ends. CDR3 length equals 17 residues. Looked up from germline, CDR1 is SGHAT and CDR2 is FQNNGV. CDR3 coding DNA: TGTGCCAGCAGCTTAGTGAAGCCAGGGAGCTCTGGAAACACCATATATTTT. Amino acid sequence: CASSLVKPGSSGNTIYF.

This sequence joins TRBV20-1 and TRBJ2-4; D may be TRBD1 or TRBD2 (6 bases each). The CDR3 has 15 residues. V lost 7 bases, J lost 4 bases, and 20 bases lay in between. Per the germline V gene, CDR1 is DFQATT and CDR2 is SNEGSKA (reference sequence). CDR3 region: CSVRAEGGWKNIQYF. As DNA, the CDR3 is TGCAGTGTCAGAGCCGAGGGGGGATGGAAAAACATTCAGTACTTC.

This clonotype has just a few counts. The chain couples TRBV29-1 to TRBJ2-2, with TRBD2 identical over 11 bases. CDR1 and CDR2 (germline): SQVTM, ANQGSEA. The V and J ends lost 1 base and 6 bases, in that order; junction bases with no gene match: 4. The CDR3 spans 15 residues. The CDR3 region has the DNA TGCAGCGTTGAAGGGGTTAGCGGGAGGGCCGGGGAGCTGTTTTTT. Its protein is CSVEGVSGRAGELFF.

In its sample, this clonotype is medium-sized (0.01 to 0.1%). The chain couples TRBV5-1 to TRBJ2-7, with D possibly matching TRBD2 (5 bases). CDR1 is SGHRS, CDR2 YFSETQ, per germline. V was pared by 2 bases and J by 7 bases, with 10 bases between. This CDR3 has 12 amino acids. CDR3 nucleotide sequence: TGCGCCAGCAGCTTATATGGGGAGGAGCAGTACTTC. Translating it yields CASSLYGEEQYF. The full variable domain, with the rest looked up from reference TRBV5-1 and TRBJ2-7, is KAGVTQTPRYLIKTRGQQVTLSCSPISGHRSVSWYQQTPGQGLQFLFEYFSETQRNKGNFPGRFSGRQFSNSRSEMNVSTLELGDSALYLCASSLYGEEQYFGPGTRLTVT.

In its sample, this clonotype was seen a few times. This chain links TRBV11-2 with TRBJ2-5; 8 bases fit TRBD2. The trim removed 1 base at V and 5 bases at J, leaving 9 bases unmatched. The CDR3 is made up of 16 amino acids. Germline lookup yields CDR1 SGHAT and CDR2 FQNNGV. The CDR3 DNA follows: TGTGCCAGCAGCTTAGGCCTGAGCGGGAGTAGGGAGACCCAGTACTTC. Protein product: CASSLGLSGSRETQYF.

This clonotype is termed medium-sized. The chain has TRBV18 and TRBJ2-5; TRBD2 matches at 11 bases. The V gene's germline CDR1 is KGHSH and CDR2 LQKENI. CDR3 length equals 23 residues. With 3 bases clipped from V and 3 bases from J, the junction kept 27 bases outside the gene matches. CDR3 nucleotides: TGTGCCAGCTCACCCGGACAGGGAGCCCTATCTCTAGCGGGAGGTGTAGCGGAAGAGACCCAGTACTTC. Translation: CASSPGQGALSLAGGVAEETQYF.

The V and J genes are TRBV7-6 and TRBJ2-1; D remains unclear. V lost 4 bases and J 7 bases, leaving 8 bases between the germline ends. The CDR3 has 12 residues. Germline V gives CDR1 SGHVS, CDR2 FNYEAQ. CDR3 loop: CASSSGRNEQFF. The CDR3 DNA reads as TGTGCCAGCAGCTCCGGACGGAATGAGCAGTTCTTC. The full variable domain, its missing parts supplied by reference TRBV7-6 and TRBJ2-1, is GAGVSQSPRYKVTKRGQDVALRCDPISGHVSLYWYRQALGQGPEFLTYFNYEAQQDKSGLPNDRFSAERPEGSISTLTIQRTEQRDSAMYRCASSSGRNEQFFGPGTRLTVL.

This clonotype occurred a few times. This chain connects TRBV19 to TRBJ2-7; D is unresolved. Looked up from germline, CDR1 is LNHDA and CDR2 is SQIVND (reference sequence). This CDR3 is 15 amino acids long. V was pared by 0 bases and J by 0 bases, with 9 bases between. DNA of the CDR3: TGTGCCAGTAGTATAGATCTTGTCAGCTCCTACGAGCAGTACTTC. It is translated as CASSIDLVSSYEQYF.

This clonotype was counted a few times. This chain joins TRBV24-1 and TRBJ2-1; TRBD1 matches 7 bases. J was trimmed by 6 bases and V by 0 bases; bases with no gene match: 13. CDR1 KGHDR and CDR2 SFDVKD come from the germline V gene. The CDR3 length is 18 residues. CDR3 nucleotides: TGTGCCACCAGTGATTTGCAGGGGGTGGGGTCAATGGCCAATGAGCAGTTCTTC. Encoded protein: CATSDLQGVGSMANEQFF.

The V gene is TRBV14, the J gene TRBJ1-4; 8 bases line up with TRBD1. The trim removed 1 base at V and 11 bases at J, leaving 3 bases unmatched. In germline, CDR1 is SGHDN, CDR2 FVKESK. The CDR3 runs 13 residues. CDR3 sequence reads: CASSQGTGLKLFF. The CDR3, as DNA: TGTGCCAGCAGCCAAGGGACAGGGCTGAAACTGTTTTTT. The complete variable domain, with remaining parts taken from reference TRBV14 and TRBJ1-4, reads EAGVTQFPSHSVIEKGQTVTLRCDPISGHDNLYWYRRVMGKEIKFLLHFVKESKQDESGMPNNRFLAERTGGTYSTLKVQPAELEDSGVYFCASSQGTGLKLFFGSGTQLSVL.

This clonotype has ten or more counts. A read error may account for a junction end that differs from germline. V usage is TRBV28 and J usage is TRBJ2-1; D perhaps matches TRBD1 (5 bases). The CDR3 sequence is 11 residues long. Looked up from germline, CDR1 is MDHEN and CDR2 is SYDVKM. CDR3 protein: CASTGPDRTVF. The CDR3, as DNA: TGTGCCAGCACAGGACCTGACAGAACAGTTTTC.

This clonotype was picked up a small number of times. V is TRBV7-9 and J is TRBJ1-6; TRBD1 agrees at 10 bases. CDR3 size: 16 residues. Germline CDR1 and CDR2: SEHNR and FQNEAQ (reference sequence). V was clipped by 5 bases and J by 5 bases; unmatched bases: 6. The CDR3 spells CASSTYGQGDNSPLHF. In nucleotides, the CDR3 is TGTGCCAGCAGCACCTACGGACAGGGGGATAATTCACCCCTCCACTTT.

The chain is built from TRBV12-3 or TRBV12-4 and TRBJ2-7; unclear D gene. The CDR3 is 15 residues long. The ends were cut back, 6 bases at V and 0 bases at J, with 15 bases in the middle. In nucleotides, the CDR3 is TGTGCCAGCAGCTGTGGACCTCCGAGCTCCTACGAGCAGTACTTC. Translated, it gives CASSCGPPSSYEQYF.

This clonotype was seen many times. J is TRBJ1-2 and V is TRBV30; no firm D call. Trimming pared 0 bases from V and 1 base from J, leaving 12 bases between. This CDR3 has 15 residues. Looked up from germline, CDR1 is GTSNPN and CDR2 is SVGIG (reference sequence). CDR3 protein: CAWSVRPGVNYGYTF. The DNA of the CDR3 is TGTGCCTGGAGTGTTAGGCCCGGAGTTAACTATGGCTACACCTTC.

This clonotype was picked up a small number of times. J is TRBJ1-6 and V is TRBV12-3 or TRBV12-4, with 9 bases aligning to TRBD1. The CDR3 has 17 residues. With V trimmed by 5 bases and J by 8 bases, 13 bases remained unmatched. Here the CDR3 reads CASSTRQGVRNYSPLHF. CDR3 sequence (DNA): TGTGCCAGCAGTACCCGACAGGGGGTCCGAAATTATTCACCCCTCCACTTT.

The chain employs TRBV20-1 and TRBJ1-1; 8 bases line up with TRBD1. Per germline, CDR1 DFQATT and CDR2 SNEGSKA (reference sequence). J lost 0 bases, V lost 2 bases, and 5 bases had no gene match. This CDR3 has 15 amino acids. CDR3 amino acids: CSARPLQGVNTEAFF. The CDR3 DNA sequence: TGCAGTGCTAGACCCCTACAGGGGGTGAACACTGAAGCTTTCTTT.

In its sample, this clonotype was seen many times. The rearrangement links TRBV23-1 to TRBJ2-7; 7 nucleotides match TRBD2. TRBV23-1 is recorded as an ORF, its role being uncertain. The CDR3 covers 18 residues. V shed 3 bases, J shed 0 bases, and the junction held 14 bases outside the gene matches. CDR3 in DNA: TGCGCCAGCAGTCACCCCCCGCCACATAGCGGGCCCTCCTACGAGCAGTACTTC. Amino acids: CASSHPPPHSGPSYEQYF.

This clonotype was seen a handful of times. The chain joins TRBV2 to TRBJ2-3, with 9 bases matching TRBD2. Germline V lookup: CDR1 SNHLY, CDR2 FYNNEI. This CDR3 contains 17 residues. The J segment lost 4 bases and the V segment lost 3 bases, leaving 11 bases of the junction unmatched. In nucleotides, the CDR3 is TGTGCCAGCAGTGAGCCGGGACGGGCTAGCGGGGCAGATACGCAGTATTTT. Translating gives CASSEPGRASGADTQYF. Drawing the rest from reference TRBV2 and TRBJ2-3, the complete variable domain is EPEVTQTPSHQVTQMGQEVILRCVPISNHLYFYWYRQILGQKVEFLVSFYNNEISEKSEIFDDQFSVERPDGSNFTLKIRSTKLEDSAMYFCASSEPGRASGADTQYFGPGTRLTVL.

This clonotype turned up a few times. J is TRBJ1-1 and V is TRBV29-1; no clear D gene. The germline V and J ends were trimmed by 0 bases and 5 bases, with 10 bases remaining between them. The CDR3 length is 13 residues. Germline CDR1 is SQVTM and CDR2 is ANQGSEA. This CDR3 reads CSVEDRVETEAFF. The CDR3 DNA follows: TGCAGCGTTGAAGATCGCGTGGAGACTGAAGCTTTCTTT. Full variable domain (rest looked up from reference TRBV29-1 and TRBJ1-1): SAVISQKPSRDICQRGTSLTIQCQVDSQVTMMFWYRQQPGQSLTLIATANQGSEATYESGFVIDKFPISRPNLTFSTLTVSNMSPEDSSIYLCSVEDRVETEAFFGQGTRLTVV.